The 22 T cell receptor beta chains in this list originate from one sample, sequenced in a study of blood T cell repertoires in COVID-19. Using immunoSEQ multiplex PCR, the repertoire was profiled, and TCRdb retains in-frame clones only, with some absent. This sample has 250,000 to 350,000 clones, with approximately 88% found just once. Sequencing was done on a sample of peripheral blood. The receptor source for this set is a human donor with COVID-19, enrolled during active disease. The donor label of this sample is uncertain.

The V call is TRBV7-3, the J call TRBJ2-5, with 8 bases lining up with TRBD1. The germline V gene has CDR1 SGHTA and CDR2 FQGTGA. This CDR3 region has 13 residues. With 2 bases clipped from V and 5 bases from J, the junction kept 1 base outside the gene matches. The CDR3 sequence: CASSLRDRETQYF. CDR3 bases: TGTGCCAGCAGCTTACGGGACAGGGAGACCCAGTACTTC.

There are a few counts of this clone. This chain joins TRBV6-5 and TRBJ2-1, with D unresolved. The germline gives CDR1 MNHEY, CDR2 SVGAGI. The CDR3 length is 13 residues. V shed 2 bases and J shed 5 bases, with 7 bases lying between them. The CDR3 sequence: CASSYALDNEQFF. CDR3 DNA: TGTGCCAGCAGTTACGCCCTAGACAATGAGCAGTTCTTC.

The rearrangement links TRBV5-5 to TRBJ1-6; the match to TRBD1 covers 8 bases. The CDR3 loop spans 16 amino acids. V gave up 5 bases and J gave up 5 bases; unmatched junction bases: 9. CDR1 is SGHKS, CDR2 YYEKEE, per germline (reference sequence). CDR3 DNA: TGTGCCAGCAGTCTAACGGGACAGGCGGATAATTCACCCCTCCACTTT. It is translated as CASSLTGQADNSPLHF.

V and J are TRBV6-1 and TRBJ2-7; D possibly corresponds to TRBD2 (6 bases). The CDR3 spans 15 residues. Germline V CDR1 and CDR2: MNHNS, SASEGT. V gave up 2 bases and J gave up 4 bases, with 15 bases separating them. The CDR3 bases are TGTGCCAGCAGTGAATTACCAGGGACTTCGTACGAGCAGTACTTC. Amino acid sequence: CASSELPGTSYEQYF.

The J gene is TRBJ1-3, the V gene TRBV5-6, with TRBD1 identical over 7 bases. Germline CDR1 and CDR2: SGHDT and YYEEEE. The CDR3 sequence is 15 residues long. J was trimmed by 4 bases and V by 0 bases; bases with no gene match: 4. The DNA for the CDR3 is TGTGCCAGCAGCTTGGCCGCAGGGGGAGGAAACACCATATATTTT. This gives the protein CASSLAAGGGNTIYF.

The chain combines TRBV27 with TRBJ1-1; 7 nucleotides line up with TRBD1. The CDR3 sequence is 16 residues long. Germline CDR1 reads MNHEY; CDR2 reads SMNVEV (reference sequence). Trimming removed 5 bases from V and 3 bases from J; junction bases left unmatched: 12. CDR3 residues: CASSPRRGKVDTEAFF. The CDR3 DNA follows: TGTGCCAGCAGTCCGCGCAGGGGGAAGGTGGACACTGAAGCTTTCTTT.

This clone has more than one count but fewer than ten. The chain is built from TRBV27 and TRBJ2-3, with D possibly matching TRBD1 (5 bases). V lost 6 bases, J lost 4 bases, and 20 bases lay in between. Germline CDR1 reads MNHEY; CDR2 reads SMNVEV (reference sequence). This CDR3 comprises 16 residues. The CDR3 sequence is CASRARVVMNADTQYF. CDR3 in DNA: TGTGCCAGCAGGGCCAGGGTGGTGATGAACGCAGATACGCAGTATTTT.

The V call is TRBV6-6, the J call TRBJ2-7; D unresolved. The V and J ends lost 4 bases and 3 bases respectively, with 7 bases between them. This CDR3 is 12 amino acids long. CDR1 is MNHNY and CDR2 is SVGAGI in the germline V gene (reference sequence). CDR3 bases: TGTGCCAGCAGTTCTCACTACTACGAGCAGTACTTC. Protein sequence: CASSSHYYEQYF.

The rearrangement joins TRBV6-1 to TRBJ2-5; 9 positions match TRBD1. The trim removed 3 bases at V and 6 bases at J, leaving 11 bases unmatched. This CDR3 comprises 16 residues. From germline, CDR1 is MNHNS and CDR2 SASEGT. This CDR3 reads CASSDWNRDRVKTQYF. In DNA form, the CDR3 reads TGTGCCAGCAGTGATTGGAACCGGGACAGGGTAAAGACCCAGTACTTC.

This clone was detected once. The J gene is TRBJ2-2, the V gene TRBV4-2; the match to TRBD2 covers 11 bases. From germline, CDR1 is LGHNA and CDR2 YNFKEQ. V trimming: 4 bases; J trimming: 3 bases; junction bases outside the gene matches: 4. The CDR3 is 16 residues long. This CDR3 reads CASSRSGRADTGELFF. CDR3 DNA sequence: TGTGCCAGCAGCCGTAGCGGGAGGGCCGACACCGGGGAGCTGTTTTTT.

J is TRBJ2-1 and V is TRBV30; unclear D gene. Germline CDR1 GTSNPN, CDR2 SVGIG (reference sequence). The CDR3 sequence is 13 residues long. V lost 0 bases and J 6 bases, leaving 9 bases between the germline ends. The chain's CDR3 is CAWSVDLGNEQFF. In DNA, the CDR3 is TGTGCCTGGAGTGTAGACCTAGGCAATGAGCAGTTCTTC.

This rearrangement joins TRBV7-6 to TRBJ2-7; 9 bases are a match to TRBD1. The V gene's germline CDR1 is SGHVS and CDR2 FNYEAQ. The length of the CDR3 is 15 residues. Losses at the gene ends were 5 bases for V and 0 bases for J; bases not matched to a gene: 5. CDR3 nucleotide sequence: TGTGCCAGCAGCGACAGGGGGGGAAGCTCCTACGAGCAGTACTTC. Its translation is CASSDRGGSSYEQYF.

In nucleotides, the CDR3 is TGTGCCAGCAGTTCCTTAGATGAAAAACTGTTTTTT. Its protein is CASSSLDEKLFF. V usage is TRBV27 and J usage is TRBJ1-4; D remains ambiguous. This CDR3 has 12 residues. From germline, CDR1 is MNHEY and CDR2 SMNVEV (reference sequence). The germline V and J ends were trimmed by 4 bases and 6 bases, with 6 bases remaining between them.

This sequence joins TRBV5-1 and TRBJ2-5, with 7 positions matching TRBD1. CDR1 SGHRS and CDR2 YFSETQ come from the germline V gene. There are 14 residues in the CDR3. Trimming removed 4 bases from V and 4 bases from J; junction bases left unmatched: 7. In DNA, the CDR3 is TGCGCCAGCAGCACCCCTGGACAGGTAGAGACCCAGTACTTC. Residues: CASSTPGQVETQYF.

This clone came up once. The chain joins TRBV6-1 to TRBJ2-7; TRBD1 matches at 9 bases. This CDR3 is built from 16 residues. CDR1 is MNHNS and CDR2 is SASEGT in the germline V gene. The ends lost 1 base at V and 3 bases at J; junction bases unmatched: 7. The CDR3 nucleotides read TGTGCCAGCAGTGAAGGGGGACAGGGAAGAGGCTACGAGCAGTACTTC. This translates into CASSEGGQGRGYEQYF.

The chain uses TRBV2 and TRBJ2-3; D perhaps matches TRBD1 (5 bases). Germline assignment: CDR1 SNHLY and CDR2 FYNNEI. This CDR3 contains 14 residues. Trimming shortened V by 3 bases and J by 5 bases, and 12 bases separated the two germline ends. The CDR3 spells CASSDYLREDTQYF. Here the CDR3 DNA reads TGTGCCAGCAGTGACTACCTCAGGGAAGATACGCAGTATTTT.

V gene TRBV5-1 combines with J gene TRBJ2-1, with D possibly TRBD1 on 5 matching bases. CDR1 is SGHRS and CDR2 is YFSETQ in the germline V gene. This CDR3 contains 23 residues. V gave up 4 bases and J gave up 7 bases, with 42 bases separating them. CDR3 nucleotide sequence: TGCGCCAGCAGCCCCTTCCCTTCGCTTTCAGGGTCAGACCGTTTCGGCGCCTTAAATGAGCAGTTCTTC. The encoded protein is CASSPFPSLSGSDRFGALNEQFF.

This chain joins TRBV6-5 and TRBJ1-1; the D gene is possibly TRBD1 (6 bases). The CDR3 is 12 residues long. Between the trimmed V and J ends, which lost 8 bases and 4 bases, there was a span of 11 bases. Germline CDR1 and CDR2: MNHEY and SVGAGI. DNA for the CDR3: TGTGCCAGCCGCCGGGGGGCCACTGAAGCTTTCTTT. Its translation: CASRRGATEAFF.

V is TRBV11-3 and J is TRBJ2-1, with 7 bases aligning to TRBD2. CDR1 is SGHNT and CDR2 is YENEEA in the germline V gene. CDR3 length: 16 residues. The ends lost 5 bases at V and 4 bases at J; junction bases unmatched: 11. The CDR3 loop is CASSRSGGRLYNEQFF. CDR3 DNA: TGTGCCAGCAGCCGCTCTGGCGGGAGACTTTACAATGAGCAGTTCTTC.

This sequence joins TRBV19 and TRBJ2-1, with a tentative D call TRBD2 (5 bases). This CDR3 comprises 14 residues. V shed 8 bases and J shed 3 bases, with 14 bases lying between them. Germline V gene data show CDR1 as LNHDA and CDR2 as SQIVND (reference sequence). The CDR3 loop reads CASCSGGGYNEQFF. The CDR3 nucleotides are TGTGCCAGTTGTTCGGGCGGAGGCTACAATGAGCAGTTCTTC.

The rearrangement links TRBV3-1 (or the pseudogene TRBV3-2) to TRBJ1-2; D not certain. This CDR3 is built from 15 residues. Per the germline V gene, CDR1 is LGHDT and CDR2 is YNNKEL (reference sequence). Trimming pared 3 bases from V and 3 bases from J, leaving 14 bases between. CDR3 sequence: CASSHAGLSDYGYTF. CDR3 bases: TGTGCCAGCAGCCATGCAGGACTGTCTGACTATGGCTACACCTTC.

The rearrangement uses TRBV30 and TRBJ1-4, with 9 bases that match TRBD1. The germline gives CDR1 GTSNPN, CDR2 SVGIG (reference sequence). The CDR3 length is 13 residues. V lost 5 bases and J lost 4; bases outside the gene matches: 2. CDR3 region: CAWGTGFNEKLFF. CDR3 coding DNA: TGTGCCTGGGGGACAGGGTTTAATGAAAAACTGTTTTTT.